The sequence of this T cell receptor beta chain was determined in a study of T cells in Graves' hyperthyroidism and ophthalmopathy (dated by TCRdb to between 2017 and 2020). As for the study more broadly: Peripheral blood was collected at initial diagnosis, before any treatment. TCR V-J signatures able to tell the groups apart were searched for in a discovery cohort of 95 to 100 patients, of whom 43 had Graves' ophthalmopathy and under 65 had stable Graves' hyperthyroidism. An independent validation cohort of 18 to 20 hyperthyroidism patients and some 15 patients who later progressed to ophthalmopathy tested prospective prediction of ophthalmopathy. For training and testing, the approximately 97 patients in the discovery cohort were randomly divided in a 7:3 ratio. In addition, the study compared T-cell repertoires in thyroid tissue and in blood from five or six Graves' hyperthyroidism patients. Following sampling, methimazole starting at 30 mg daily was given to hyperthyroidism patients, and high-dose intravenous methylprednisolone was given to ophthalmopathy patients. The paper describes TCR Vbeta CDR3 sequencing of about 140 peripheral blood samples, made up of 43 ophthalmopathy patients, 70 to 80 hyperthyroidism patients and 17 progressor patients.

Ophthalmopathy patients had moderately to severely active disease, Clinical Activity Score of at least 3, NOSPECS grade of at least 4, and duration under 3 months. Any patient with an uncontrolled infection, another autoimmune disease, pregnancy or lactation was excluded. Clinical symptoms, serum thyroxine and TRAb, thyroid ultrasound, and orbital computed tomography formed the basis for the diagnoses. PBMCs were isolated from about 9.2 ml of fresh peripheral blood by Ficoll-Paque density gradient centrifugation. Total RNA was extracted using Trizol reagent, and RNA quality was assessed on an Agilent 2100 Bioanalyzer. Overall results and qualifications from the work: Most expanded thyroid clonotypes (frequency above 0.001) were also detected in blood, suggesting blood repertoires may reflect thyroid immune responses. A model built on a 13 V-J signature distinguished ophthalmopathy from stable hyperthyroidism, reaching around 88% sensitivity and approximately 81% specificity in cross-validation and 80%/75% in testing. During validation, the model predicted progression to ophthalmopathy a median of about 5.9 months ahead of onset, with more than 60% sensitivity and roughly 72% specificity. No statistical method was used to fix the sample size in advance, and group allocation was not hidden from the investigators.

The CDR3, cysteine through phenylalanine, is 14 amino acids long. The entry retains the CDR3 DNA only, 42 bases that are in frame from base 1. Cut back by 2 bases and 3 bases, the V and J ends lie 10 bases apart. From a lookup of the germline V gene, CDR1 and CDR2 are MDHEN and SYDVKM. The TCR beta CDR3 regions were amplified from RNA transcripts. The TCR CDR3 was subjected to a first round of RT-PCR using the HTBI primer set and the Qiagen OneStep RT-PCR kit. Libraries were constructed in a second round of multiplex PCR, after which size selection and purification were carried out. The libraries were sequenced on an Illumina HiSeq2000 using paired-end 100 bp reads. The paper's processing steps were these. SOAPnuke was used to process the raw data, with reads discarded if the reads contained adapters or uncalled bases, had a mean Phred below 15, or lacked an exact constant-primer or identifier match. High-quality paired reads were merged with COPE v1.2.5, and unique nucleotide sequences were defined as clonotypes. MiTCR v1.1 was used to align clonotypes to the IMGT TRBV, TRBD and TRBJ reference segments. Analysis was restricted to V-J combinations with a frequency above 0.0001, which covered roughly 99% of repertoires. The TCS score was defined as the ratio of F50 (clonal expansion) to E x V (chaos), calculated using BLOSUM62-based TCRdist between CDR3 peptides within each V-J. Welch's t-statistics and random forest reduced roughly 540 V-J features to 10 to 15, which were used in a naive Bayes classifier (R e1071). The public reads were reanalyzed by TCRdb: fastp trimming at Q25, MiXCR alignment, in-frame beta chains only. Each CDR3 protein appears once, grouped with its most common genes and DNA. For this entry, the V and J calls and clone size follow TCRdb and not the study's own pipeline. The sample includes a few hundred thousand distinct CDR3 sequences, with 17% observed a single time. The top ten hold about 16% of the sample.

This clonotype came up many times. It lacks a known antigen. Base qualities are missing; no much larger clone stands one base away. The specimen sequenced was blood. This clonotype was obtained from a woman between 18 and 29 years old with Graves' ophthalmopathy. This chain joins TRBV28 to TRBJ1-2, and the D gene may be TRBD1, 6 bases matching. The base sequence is TGTGCCAGCAGTTTAAGGGGGACTCACTATGGCTACACCTTC. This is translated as CASSLRGTHYGYTF.